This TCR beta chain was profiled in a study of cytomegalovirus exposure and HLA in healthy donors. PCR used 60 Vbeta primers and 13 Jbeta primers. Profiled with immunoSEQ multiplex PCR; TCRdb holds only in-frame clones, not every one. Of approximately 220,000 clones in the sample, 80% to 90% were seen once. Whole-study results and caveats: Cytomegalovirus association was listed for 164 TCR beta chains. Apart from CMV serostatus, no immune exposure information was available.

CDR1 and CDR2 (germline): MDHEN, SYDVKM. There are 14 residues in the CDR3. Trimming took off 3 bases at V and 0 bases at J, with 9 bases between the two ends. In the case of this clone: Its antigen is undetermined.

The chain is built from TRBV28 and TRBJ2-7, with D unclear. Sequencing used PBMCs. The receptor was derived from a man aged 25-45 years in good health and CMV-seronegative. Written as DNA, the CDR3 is TGTGCCAGCAGTTTCCCGGGTAGCTCCTACGAGCAGTACTTC. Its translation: CASSFPGSSYEQYF.